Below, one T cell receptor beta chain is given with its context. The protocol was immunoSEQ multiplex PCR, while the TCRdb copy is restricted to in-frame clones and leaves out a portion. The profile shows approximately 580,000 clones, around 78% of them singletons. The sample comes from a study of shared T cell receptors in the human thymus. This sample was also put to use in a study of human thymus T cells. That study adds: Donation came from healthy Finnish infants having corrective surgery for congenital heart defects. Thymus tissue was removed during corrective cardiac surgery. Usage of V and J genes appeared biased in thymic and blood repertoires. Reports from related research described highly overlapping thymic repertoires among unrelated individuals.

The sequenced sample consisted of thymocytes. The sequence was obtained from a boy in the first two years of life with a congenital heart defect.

As DNA, the CDR3 is TGTGCCAGCAGCCTCCCCACCCACCCACTCCTCCCTCCGAGAATCGCGAACACCGGGGAGCTGTTTTTT. Its translation: CASSLPTHPLLPPRIANTGELFF. V is TRBV6-9 and J is TRBJ2-2, with no clear D. Germline V gene sequence: CDR1 MNHGY, CDR2 SVAAGI. The CDR3 contains 23 residues. The V gene lost 6 bases and the J gene lost 0 bases, with 35 bases spanning the gap.